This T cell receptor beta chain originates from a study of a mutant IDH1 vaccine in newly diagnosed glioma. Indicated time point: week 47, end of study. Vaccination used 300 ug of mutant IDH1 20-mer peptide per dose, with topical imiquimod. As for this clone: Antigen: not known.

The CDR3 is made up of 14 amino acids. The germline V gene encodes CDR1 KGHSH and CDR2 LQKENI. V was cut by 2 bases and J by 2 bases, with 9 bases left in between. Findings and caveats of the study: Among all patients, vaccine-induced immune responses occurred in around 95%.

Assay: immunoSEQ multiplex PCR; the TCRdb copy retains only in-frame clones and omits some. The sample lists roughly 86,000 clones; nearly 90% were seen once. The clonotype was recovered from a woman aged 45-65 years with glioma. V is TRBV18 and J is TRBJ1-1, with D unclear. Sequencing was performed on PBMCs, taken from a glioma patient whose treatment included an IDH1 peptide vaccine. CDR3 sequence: CASSPSGRNTEAFF. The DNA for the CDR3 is TGTGCCAGCTCACCAAGTGGGAGAAACACTGAAGCTTTCTTT.